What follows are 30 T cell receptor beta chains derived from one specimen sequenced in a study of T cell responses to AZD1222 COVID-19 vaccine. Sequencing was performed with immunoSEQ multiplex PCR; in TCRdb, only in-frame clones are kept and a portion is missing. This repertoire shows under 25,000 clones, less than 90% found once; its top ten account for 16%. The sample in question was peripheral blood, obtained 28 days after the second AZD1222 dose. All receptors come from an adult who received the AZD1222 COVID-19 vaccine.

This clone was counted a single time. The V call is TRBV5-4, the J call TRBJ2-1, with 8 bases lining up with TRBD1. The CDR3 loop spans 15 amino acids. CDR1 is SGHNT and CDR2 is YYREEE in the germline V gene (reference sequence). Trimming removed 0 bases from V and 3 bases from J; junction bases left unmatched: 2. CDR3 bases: TGTGCCAGCAGCTTGGGACAGGGGTTCTACAATGAGCAGTTCTTC. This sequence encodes CASSLGQGFYNEQFF.

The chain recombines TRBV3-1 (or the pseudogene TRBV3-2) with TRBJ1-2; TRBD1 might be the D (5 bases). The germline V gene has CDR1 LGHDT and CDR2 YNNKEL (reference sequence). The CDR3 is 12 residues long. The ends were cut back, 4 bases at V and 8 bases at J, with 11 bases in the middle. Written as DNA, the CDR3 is TGTGCCAGCAGCCTTGGGCAGGGCGGCTACACCTTC. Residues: CASSLGQGGYTF.

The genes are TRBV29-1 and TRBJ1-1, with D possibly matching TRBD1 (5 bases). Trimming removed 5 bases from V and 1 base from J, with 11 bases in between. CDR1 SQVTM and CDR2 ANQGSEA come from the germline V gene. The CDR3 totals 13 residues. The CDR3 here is CSVSTGGNTEAFF. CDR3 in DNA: TGCAGCGTTTCAACCGGGGGGAACACTGAAGCTTTCTTT.

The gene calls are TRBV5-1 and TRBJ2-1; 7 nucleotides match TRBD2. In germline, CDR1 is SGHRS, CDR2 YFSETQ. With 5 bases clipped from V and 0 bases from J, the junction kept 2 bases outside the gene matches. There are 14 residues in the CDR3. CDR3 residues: CASRSSGSYNEQFF. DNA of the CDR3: TGCGCCAGCAGGTCTAGCGGCTCCTACAATGAGCAGTTCTTC. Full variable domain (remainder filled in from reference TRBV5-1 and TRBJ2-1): KAGVTQTPRYLIKTRGQQVTLSCSPISGHRSVSWYQQTPGQGLQFLFEYFSETQRNKGNFPGRFSGRQFSNSRSEMNVSTLELGDSALYLCASRSSGSYNEQFFGPGTRLTVL.

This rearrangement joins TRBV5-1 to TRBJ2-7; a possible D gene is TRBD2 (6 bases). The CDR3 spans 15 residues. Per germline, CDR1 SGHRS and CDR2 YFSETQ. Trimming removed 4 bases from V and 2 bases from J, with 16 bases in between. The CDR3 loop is CASSPGVSGTYEQYF. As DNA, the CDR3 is TGCGCCAGCAGCCCTGGGGTTAGCGGAACCTACGAGCAGTACTTC.

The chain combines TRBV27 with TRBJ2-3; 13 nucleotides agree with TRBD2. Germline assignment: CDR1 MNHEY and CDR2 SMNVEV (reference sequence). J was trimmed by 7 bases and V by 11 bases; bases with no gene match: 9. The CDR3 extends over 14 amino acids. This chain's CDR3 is CACGLAGARNTQYF. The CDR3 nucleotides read TGTGCCTGCGGACTAGCGGGAGCCCGGAATACGCAGTATTTT.

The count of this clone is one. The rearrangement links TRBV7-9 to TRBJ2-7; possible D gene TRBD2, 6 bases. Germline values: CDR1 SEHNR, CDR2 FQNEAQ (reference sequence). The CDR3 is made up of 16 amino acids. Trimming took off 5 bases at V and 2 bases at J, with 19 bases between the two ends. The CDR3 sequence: CASSPGGQRAPYEQYF. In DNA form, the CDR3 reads TGTGCCAGCAGCCCCGGAGGGCAGCGGGCACCCTACGAGCAGTACTTC.

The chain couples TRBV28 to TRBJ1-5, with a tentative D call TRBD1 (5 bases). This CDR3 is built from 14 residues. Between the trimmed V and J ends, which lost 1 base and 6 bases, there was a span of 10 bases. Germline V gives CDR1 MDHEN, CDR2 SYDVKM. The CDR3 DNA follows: TGTGCCAGCAGTTTATCCCAGGGAAGTCAGCCCCAGCATTTT. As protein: CASSLSQGSQPQHF.

The CDR3 spells CASSPQGAASYEQYF. CDR3 nucleotides: TGTGCCAGCTCACCACAGGGGGCCGCCTCCTACGAGCAGTACTTC. The chain couples TRBV18 to TRBJ2-7; 7 bases are shared with TRBD1. V was clipped by 1 base and J by 0 bases; unmatched bases: 3. The CDR3 sequence is 15 residues long. CDR1 KGHSH and CDR2 LQKENI come from the germline V gene.

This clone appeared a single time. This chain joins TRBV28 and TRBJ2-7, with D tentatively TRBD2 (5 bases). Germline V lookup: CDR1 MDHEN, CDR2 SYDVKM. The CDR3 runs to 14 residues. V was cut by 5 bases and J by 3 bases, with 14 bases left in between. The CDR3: CASSPVRADYEQYF. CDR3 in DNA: TGTGCCAGCAGTCCGGTGAGGGCGGACTACGAGCAGTACTTC. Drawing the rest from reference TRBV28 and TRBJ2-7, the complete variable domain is DVKVTQSSRYLVKRTGEKVFLECVQDMDHENMFWYRQDPGLGLRLIYFSYDVKMKEKGDIPEGYSVSREKKERFSLILESASTNQTSMYLCASSPVRADYEQYFGPGTRLTVT.

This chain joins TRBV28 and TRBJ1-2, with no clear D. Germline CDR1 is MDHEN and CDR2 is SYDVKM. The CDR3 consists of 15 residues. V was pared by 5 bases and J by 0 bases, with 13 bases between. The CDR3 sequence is CASSTQTGANYGYTF. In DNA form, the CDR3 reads TGTGCCAGCAGTACTCAAACTGGGGCTAACTATGGCTACACCTTC.

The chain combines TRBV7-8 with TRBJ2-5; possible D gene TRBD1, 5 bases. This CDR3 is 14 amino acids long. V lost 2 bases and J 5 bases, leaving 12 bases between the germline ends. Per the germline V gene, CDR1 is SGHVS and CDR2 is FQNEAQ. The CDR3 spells CASSLKYKGETQYF. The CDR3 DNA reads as TGTGCCAGCAGCTTAAAGTATAAGGGGGAGACCCAGTACTTC.

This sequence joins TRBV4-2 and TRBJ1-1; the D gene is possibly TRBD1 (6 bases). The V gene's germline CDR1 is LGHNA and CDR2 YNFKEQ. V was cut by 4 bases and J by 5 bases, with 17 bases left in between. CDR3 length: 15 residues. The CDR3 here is CASSPELGGPTEAFF. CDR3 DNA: TGTGCCAGCAGCCCCGAGCTCGGGGGGCCAACTGAAGCTTTCTTT.

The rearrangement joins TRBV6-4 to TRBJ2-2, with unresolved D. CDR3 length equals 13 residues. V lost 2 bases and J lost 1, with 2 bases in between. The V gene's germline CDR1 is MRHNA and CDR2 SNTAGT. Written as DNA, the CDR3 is TGTGCCAGCAGTGACGGGAACACCGGGGAGCTGTTTTTT. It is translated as CASSDGNTGELFF.

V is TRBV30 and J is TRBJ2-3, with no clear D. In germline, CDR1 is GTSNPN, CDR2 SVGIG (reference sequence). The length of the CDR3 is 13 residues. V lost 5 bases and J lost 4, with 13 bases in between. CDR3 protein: CAWSPQSADTQYF. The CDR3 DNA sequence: TGTGCCTGGTCCCCTCAATCGGCAGATACGCAGTATTTT.

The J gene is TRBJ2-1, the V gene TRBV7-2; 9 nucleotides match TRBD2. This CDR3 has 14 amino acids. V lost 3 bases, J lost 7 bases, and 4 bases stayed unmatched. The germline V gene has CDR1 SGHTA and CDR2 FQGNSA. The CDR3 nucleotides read TGTGCCAGCAGCTTGGGCGGGAGGGGGAATGAGCAGTTCTTC. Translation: CASSLGGRGNEQFF.

CDR3 residues: CASSLRGDSYNEQFF. The DNA of the CDR3 is TGTGCCAGCAGCCTGCGGGGTGACTCCTACAATGAGCAGTTCTTC. The rearrangement links TRBV11-2 to TRBJ2-1, with a tentative D call TRBD2 (6 bases). This CDR3 comprises 15 residues. CDR1 SGHAT and CDR2 FQNNGV come from the germline V gene. Trimming cost V 5 bases and J 0 bases, with 11 bases left between them.

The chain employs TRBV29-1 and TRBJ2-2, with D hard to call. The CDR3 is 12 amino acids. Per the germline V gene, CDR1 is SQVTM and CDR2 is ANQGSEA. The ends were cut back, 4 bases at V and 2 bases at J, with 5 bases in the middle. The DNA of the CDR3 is TGCAGCGTTGGGGCCAACACCGGGGAGCTGTTTTTT. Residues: CSVGANTGELFF.

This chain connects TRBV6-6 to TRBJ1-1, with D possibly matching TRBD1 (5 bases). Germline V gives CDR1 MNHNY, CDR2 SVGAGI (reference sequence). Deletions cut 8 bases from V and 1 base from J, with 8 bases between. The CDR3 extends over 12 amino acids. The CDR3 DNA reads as TGTGCCAGCGACGGGGGGAACACTGAAGCTTTCTTT. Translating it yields CASDGGNTEAFF.

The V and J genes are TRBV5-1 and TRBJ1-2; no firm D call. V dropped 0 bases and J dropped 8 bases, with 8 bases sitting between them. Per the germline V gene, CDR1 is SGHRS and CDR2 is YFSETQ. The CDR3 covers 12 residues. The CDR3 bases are TGCGCCAGCAGCTTGGAAAGGGAAGGCTACACCTTC. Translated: CASSLEREGYTF. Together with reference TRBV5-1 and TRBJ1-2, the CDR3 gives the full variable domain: KAGVTQTPRYLIKTRGQQVTLSCSPISGHRSVSWYQQTPGQGLQFLFEYFSETQRNKGNFPGRFSGRQFSNSRSEMNVSTLELGDSALYLCASSLEREGYTFGSGTRLTVV.

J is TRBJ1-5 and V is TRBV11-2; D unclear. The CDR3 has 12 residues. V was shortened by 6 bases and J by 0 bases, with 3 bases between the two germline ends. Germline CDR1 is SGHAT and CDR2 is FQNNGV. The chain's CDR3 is CASSYSNQPQHF. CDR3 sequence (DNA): TGTGCCAGCAGTTATAGCAATCAGCCCCAGCATTTT.

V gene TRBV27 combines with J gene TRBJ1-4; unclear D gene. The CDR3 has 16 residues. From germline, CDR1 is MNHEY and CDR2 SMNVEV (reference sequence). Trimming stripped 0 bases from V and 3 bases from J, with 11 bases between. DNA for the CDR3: TGTGCCAGCAGTTTATCCCTAGGGATGGCTAATGAAAAACTGTTTTTT. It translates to CASSLSLGMANEKLFF.

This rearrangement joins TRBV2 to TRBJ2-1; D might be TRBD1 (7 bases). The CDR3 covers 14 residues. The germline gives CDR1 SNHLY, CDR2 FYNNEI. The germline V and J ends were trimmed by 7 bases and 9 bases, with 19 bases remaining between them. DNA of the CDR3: TGTGCCAGCACCCCCTCTAGGCGGGACAGTGAGCAGTTCTTC. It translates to CASTPSRRDSEQFF. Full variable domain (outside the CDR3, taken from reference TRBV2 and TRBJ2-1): EPEVTQTPSHQVTQMGQEVILRCVPISNHLYFYWYRQILGQKVEFLVSFYNNEISEKSEIFDDQFSVERPDGSNFTLKIRSTKLEDSAMYFCASTPSRRDSEQFFGPGTRLTVL.

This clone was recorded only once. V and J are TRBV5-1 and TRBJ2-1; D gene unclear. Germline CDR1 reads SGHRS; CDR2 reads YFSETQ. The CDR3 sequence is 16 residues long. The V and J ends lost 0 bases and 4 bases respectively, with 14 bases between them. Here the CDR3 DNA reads TGCGCCAGCAGCTTGGAACCCGGTGATGCGTACAATGAGCAGTTCTTC. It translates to CASSLEPGDAYNEQFF.

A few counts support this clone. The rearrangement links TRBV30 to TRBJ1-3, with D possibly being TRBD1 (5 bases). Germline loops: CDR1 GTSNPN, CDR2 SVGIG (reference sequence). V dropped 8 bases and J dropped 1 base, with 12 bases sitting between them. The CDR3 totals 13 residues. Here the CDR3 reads CAKLGGSGNTIYF. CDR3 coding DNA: TGTGCCAAATTGGGGGGTTCTGGAAACACCATATATTTT.

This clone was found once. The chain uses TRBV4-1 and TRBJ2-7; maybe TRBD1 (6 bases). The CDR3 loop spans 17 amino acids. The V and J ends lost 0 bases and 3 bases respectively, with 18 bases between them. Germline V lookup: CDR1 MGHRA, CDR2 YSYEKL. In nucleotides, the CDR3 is TGCGCCAGCAGCCAAGAGGTCTCAGGGGCAAGGGGCTACGAGCAGTACTTC. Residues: CASSQEVSGARGYEQYF.

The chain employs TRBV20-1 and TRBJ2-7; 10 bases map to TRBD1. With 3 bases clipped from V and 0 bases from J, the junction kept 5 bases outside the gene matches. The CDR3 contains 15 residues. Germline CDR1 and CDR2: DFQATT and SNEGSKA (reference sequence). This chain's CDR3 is CSASWTGGYSYEQYF. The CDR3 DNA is TGCAGTGCTAGTTGGACAGGGGGTTACTCCTACGAGCAGTACTTC.

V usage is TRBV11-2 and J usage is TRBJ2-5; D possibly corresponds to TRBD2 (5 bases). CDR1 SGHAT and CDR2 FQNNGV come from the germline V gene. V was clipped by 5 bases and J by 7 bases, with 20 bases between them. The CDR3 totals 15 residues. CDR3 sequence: CASSNKKGEYGTQYF. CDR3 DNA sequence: TGTGCCAGCAGCAATAAAAAGGGAGAGTACGGGACCCAGTACTTC.

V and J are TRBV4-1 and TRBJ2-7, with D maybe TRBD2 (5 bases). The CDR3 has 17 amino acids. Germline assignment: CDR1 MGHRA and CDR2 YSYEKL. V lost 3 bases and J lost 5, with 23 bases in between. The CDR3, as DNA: TGCGCCAGCAGCCACCGTATCAGAAGAGGGCCAGCCCACGAGCAGTACTTC. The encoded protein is CASSHRIRRGPAHEQYF.

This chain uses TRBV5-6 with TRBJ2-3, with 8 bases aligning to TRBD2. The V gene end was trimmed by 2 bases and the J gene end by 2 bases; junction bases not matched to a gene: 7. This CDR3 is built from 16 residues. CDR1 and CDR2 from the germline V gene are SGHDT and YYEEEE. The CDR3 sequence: CASSFRSGSPTDTQYF. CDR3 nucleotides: TGTGCCAGCAGCTTTCGAAGCGGGAGCCCCACAGATACGCAGTATTTT.